This T cell receptor beta chain was observed in a study of sequential checkpoint blockade in melanoma. Overall study context: DNA from around 87 pretreatment tumor samples underwent TCRβ immunosequencing. Study conclusions and caveats: Response in arm A was associated with pretreatment TIL clonality.

This clone came up a few times. As yet, its antigen is unknown. Libraries were prepared by immunoSEQ multiplex PCR; TCRdb keeps only in-frame clonotypes and omits some of them. The data contain about 21,000 clones, around 26% of them singletons. Regarding treatment: randomized to nivolumab then ipilimumab (arm A) or the reverse (arm B). The TCR originated in a human donor with melanoma. Sequencing used tumor tissue (inferred from file names), obtained from a patient given nivolumab and ipilimumab in sequence.

The CDR3 loop reads CASSLTGSGGNTIYF. The CDR3 DNA reads as TGTGCCAGCAGCCTGACAGGGAGTGGTGGAAACACCATATATTTT. The chain carries TRBV11-3 and TRBJ1-3; 7 bases map to TRBD1. Germline V gene data show CDR1 as SGHNT and CDR2 as YENEEA. V lost 5 bases to trimming and J lost 3 bases; unmatched junction nucleotides: 7. This CDR3 region has 15 residues.